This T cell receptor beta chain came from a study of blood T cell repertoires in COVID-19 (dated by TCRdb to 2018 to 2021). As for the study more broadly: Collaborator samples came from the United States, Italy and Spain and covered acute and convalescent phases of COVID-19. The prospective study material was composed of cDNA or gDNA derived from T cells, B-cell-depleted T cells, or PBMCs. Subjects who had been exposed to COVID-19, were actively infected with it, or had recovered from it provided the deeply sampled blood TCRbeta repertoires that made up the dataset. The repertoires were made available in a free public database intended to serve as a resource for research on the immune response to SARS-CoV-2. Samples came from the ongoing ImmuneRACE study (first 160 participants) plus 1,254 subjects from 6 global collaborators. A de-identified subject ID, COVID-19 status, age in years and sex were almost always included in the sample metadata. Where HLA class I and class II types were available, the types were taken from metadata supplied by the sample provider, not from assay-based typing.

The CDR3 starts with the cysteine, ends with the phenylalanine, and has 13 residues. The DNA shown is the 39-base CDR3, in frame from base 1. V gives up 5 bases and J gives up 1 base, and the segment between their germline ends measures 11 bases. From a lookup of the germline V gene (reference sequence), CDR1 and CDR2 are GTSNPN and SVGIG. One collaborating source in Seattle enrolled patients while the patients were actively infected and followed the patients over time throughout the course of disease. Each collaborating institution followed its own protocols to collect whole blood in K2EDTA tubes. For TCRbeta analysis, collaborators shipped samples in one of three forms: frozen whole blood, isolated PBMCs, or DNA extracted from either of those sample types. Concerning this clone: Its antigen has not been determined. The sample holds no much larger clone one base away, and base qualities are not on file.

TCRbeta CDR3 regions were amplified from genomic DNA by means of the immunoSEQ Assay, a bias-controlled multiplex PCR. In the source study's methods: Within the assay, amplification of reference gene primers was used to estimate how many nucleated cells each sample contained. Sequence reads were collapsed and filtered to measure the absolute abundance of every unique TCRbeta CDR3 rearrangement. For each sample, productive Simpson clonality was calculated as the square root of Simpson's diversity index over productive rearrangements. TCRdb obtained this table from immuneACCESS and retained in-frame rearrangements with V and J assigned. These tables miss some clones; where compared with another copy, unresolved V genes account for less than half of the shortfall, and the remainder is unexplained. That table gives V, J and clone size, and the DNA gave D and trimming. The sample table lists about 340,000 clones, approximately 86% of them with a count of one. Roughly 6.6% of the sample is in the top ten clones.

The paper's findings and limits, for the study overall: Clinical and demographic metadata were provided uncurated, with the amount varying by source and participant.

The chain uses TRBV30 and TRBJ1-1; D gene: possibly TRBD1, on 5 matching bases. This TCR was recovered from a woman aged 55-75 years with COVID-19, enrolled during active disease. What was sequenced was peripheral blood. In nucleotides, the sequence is TGTGCCTGGGCTCCTCAGGGGAACACTGAAGCTTTCTTT. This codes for CAWAPQGNTEAFF.